This is a list of T cell receptor beta chains from one sample in a study of T cells in Graves' hyperthyroidism and ophthalmopathy. TCRdb itself ran the multiplex PCR reads through MiXCR, one entry per CDR3 protein. The repertoire includes around 200,000 distinct CDR3 sequences, 15% to 20% of them detected once, and around 29% sits in the top ten. The sample comprised blood. These receptor sequences come from a woman in her forties or fifties with Graves' hyperthyroidism. Each CDR3 is given with its conserved first and last residue. The D gene is left open where the match is weak. Clone size, where shown, is once, few, many, or a class for clones that have expanded.

clone_size	v_call	d_call	j_call	cdr3_nt	cdr3_aa
.	TRBV5-6	.	TRBJ1-1	TGTGCCAGCAGCTTAGGGACCGAATACACTGAAGCTTTCTTT	CASSLGTEYTEAFF
.	TRBV19	.	TRBJ1-2	TGTGCCAGTAGTATTACCGCCCGGGAGCGGGGTGGCTACACCTTC	CASSITARERGGYTF
many	TRBV29-1	.	TRBJ2-3	TGCAGCGTTGAAGATCTTCCCCGCCAGGGCACGGGGGATACGCAGTATTTT	CSVEDLPRQGTGDTQYF
.	TRBV28	TRBD1	TRBJ2-1	TGTGCCAGCAATGATCCGGGACAGTACTACAATGAGCAGTTCTTC	CASNDPGQYYNEQFF
many	TRBV11-2	.	TRBJ2-3	TGTGCCAGCAGCTTCGGTCCGACTCCACCAGATACGCAGTATTTT	CASSFGPTPPDTQYF
.	TRBV28	TRBD1	TRBJ1-2	TGTGCCAGCAGTCTCCTCCTACAGGGGGCTCGAGGCTACACCTTC	CASSLLLQGARGYTF
.	TRBV4-1	.	TRBJ1-4	TGCGCCAGCAGCCAAGATCACGGCCCTTCGAGGGAAAAACTGTTTTTT	CASSQDHGPSREKLFF
many	TRBV7-2	.	TRBJ2-7	TGTGCCAGCAGCTCTTCTCGGGACGGGATTTACGAGCAGTACTTC	CASSSSRDGIYEQYF
many	TRBV18	.	TRBJ1-1	TGTGCCAGCTCACCAAGGGGGACATGGGGCGTGAAGACTGAAGCTTTCTTT	CASSPRGTWGVKTEAFF
many	TRBV6-6	TRBD1	TRBJ1-2	TGTGCCAGCAGTTACCTTAGGACAGGGGGCTATGGCTACACCTTC	CASSYLRTGGYGYTF
many	TRBV10-3	.	TRBJ1-5	TGTGCCATCAGTGATGTCAGGGTTAATCAGCCCCAGCATTTT	CAISDVRVNQPQHF
many	TRBV20-1	.	TRBJ1-1	TGCAGTGCTAACGGACCACTGGGGGACCCGAACACTGAAGCTTTCTTT	CSANGPLGDPNTEAFF
many	TRBV20-1	TRBD1	TRBJ2-7	TGCAGTGCTAAAGGGACAGGGTCCCGGTGGTACTTC	CSAKGTGSRWYF
many	TRBV7-2	.	TRBJ2-1	TGTGCCAGCAGCTTAGCGGTCGGGGCTCCCTACAATGAGCAGTTCTTC	CASSLAVGAPYNEQFF
many	TRBV9	TRBD2	TRBJ2-6	TGTGCCAGCAGCCCTGGACTAGCCCTATTCTCTGGGGCCAACGTCCTGACTTTC	CASSPGLALFSGANVLTF
.	TRBV4-1	.	TRBJ2-2	TGCGCCAGCAGCCAAGATCCCCGGGCGAACACCGGGGAGCTGTTTTTT	CASSQDPRANTGELFF
many	TRBV12-3/TRBV12-4	TRBD2	TRBJ2-3	TGTGCCAGCAACTTACGACTAGCGGGGGGGCCTGGCACAGATACGCAGTATTTT	CASNLRLAGGPGTDTQYF
many	TRBV6-2/TRBV6-3	TRBD1	TRBJ1-5	TGTGCCAGCAGCACTACAGGGGGTGGCAATCAGCCCCAGCATTTT	CASSTTGGGNQPQHF
many	TRBV7-9	TRBD1	TRBJ2-2	TGTGCCAGCAGCTCGATTTCCCGGGACAGTCTCCCTTTCACCGGGGAGCTGTTTTTT	CASSSISRDSLPFTGELFF
many	TRBV27	.	TRBJ2-3	TGTGCCAGCAGTTTAGGACTCAACACAGATACGCAGTATTTT	CASSLGLNTDTQYF
many	TRBV7-9	.	TRBJ1-4	TGTGCCAGCAGCTTAGCGCTCGGCCACCTCTGGGGGAAACTGTTTTTT	CASSLALGHLWGKLFF
many	TRBV7-2	.	TRBJ2-2	TGTGCCAGCAGCCGTACAGGGTTTAGCACCGGGGAGCTGTTTTTT	CASSRTGFSTGELFF
.	TRBV2	TRBD1	TRBJ1-2	TGTGCCAGCAGGGACAGGGGGCGTCTTGGCTACACCTTC	CASRDRGRLGYTF
many	TRBV29-1	.	TRBJ1-2	TGCAGCGCCGGAAATAACTATGGCTACACCTTC	CSAGNNYGYTF
many	TRBV27	.	TRBJ2-1	TGTGCCAGCAGCTCCCAGGGGTCCTACAATGAGCAGTTCTTC	CASSSQGSYNEQFF
many	TRBV2	TRBD1	TRBJ2-5	TGTGCCAGCACGGACAGGGGCGGGGAGACCCAGTACTTC	CASTDRGGETQYF
few	TRBV20-1	.	TRBJ1-1	TGCAGTGCTAGAGAGAGGGGCCTGAACACTGAAGCTTTCTTT	CSARERGLNTEAFF
many	TRBV2	.	TRBJ2-5	TGTGCCAGCAGTGAAGGGAATACAGCCTTAGTAAAGGAGACCCAGTACTTC	CASSEGNTALVKETQYF
.	TRBV19	.	TRBJ1-1	TGTGCCAGTAGGCGACTCCGCCCCCACACTGAAGCTTTCTTT	CASRRLRPHTEAFF
many	TRBV27	.	TRBJ1-5	TGTGCCAGCAGCCAAGATCTGGTAGTAAACTCCCAGCATTTT	CASSQDLVVNSQHF
many	TRBV28	.	TRBJ1-4	TGTGCCAGCAGGGCCCCGGGGGGACGAGAAAAACTGTTTTTT	CASRAPGGREKLFF
many	TRBV24-1	TRBD1	TRBJ2-7	TGTGCCACCAGTGATCGGACAGGGAGCTCCTACGAGCAGTACTTC	CATSDRTGSSYEQYF
many	TRBV20-1	.	TRBJ1-1	TGCAGTGCTGGCCGCGGGGATGACACTGAAGCTTTCTTT	CSAGRGDDTEAFF
many	TRBV7-2	.	TRBJ1-2	TGTGCCAGCAGCTTAGCTACAGGGTTTGGCTACACCTTC	CASSLATGFGYTF
many	TRBV7-9	.	TRBJ1-1	TGTGCCAGCACCGTGGGCAGGTCTTACGAAGCTTTCTTT	CASTVGRSYEAFF
many	TRBV7-2	TRBD1	TRBJ1-1	TGTGCCAGCAGCGCGTCGGACAGGGGTCTTTTTGGGTACACTGAAGCTTTCTTT	CASSASDRGLFGYTEAFF
many	TRBV5-6	.	TRBJ1-1	TGTGCCAGCAGCCTCTCGCCCGCGGGAGGCGTCACTGAAGCTTTCTTT	CASSLSPAGGVTEAFF
many	TRBV6-1	.	TRBJ1-3	TGTGCCAGCAGAACAGGCGGAAACACCATATATTTT	CASRTGGNTIYF
many	TRBV7-3	TRBD2	TRBJ2-7	TGTGCCAGCAGCTCATTAGCGGGACTCGGGCAGTACTTC	CASSSLAGLGQYF
.	TRBV12-3/TRBV12-4	.	TRBJ2-7	TGTGCCAGCAGTTTCGGGCAGGTACCCCCCTACGAGCAGTACTTC	CASSFGQVPPYEQYF
many	TRBV11-2	TRBD1	TRBJ1-1	TGTGCCAGCAGCCCCACGGGACAGATGAACACTGAAGCTTTCTTT	CASSPTGQMNTEAFF
.	TRBV10-3	TRBD2	TRBJ2-7	TGTGCCATCAGTACCTCCGGGACTATCACCTACGAGCAGTACTTC	CAISTSGTITYEQYF
many	TRBV6-1	TRBD1	TRBJ2-7	TGTGCCAGCAGCCACCCTACGACAGGGGCCGGGTACGAGCAGTACTTC	CASSHPTTGAGYEQYF
many	TRBV6-1	.	TRBJ2-3	TGTGCCAGCAGTGCGGGGAGGCGCACAGATACGCAGTATTTT	CASSAGRRTDTQYF